The rows below give T cell receptor beta chains drawn from one sample of a study of T cells expressing NK-cell markers. Following a re-call of the 5' RACE reads, TCRdb has one entry per CDR3 protein and lacks DNA. This sample's table reports roughly 390,000 distinct CDR3 sequences. The sequencing input was blood T cells: a sorted CD56 or NKG2C T cell subset, CD4+ or CD8+ T cells, or bulk PBMC T cells (not recorded which). These receptors came from a woman between 50 and 59 years old in good health. CDR3s include the opening cysteine and the closing phenylalanine or tryptophan. Each record gives: J gene, V gene, CDR3 protein.

J gene: TRBJ2-1; V gene: TRBV12-3/TRBV12-4; CDR3 protein: CASQGRDRAYNEQFF
J gene: TRBJ2-1; V gene: TRBV6-4; CDR3 protein: CASSEEGAAYNEQFF
J gene: TRBJ1-1; V gene: TRBV24-1; CDR3 protein: CATSDLGYTEAFF
J gene: TRBJ2-1; V gene: TRBV29-1; CDR3 protein: CSGTGTSSIEQFF
J gene: TRBJ2-1; V gene: TRBV5-1; CDR3 protein: CASSLTQSGDEQFF
J gene: TRBJ2-1; V gene: TRBV3-1; CDR3 protein: CASSQVGLANNEQFF
J gene: TRBJ2-3; V gene: TRBV5-1; CDR3 protein: CASSRDWRGKHDTQYF
J gene: TRBJ1-5; V gene: TRBV7-9; CDR3 protein: CASSSDSSNQPQHF
J gene: TRBJ2-5; V gene: TRBV6-5; CDR3 protein: CASSPGQPETQYF
J gene: TRBJ1-2; V gene: TRBV4-2; CDR3 protein: CASSQEPGQLTIYGYTF